The 27 T cell receptor beta chains presented below share a single source sample, sequenced in a study of OX40 agonist ivuxolimab in advanced cancers. Assay used: immunoSEQ multiplex PCR; TCRdb lists only in-frame clones, some missing. Here the sample spans 5,500 to 7,500 clones, approximately 80% being singletons. Here the sequenced sample was CD4+ or CD8+ T cells sorted from blood, taken in a trial of the OX40 agonist ivuxolimab. These receptors were obtained from an adult with an advanced solid tumor such as melanoma, head and neck, liver or kidney cancer.

V gene TRBV9 combines with J gene TRBJ2-7, with TRBD1 matching over 8 bases. In germline, CDR1 is SGDLS, CDR2 YYNGEE. CDR3 length: 18 residues. The V and J ends lost 0 bases and 0 bases, in that order; junction bases with no gene match: 11. CDR3 loop: CASSVGRQGATDSYEQYF. CDR3 DNA sequence: TGTGCCAGCAGCGTAGGGAGGCAGGGGGCTACTGACTCCTACGAGCAGTACTTC.

The chain couples TRBV7-6 to TRBJ2-3, with 10 bases fitting TRBD2. CDR1 SGHVS and CDR2 FNYEAQ come from the germline V gene. This CDR3 comprises 17 residues. With 5 bases clipped from V and 3 bases from J, the junction kept 11 bases outside the gene matches. The chain's CDR3 is CASSPPSGGLRTDTQYF. As DNA, the CDR3 is TGTGCCAGCAGCCCCCCTAGCGGGGGCCTGAGAACAGATACGCAGTATTTT.

The rearrangement links TRBV12-5 to TRBJ2-3; maybe TRBD2 (6 bases). The CDR3 length is 20 residues. Looked up from germline, CDR1 is LGHNT and CDR2 is FRNRAP. V was shortened by 4 bases and J by 1 base, with 27 bases between the two germline ends. CDR3 protein: CASGSGRRMLGGQGTDTQYF. Here the CDR3 DNA reads TGTGCTAGTGGTTCGGGTAGGAGGATGTTGGGGGGTCAGGGCACAGATACGCAGTATTTT.

The chain carries TRBV9 and TRBJ1-3; D is undetermined. CDR1 SGDLS and CDR2 YYNGEE come from the germline V gene. The CDR3 has 14 amino acids. Deletions cut 0 bases from V and 0 bases from J, with 4 bases between. The CDR3 here is CASSVVASGNTIYF. The DNA for the CDR3 is TGTGCCAGCAGCGTAGTCGCCTCTGGAAACACCATATATTTT.

The J gene is TRBJ1-1, the V gene TRBV11-1; TRBD1 matches 7 bases. The CDR3 contains 14 residues. Germline lookup yields CDR1 SGHAT and CDR2 FQDESV (reference sequence). The V segment lost 2 bases and the J segment 6 bases; nucleotides outside the gene matches: 6. This CDR3 is CASSLSNRGAEAFF. Here the CDR3 DNA reads TGTGCCAGCAGCTTAAGCAACAGGGGTGCTGAAGCTTTCTTT. The full variable domain, with the rest looked up from reference TRBV11-1 and TRBJ1-1, is EAEVAQSPRYKITEKSQAVAFWCDPISGHATLYWYRQILGQGPELLVQFQDESVVDDSQLPKDRFSAERLKGVDSTLKIQPAELGDSAMYLCASSLSNRGAEAFFGQGTRLTVV.

The chain is built from TRBV2 and TRBJ2-7, with D possibly matching TRBD1 (5 bases). The V and J ends lost 3 bases and 6 bases respectively, with 15 bases between them. The CDR3 sequence is 14 residues long. Germline V gene lookup returns CDR1 SNHLY and CDR2 FYNNEI. DNA for the CDR3: TGTGCCAGCAGTGAGGGGCAGTTCGCTTCCGAGCAGTACTTC. Its translation is CASSEGQFASEQYF.

V is TRBV4-1 and J is TRBJ2-7; 8 nucleotides match TRBD2. The germline V gene has CDR1 MGHRA and CDR2 YSYEKL. With 1 base clipped from V and 4 bases from J, the junction kept 6 bases outside the gene matches. The CDR3 totals 15 residues. The CDR3 region has the DNA TGCGCCAGCAGCCAAGGGAGCGGGAGAGGGTACGAGCAGTACTTC. It encodes CASSQGSGRGYEQYF.

This clone was picked up a small number of times. CDR3 residues: CASSRYGSYEQYF. DNA for the CDR3: TGTGCCAGCAGCCGGTACGGGAGCTACGAGCAGTACTTC. V gene TRBV13 combines with J gene TRBJ2-7; D possibly corresponds to TRBD2 (6 bases). This CDR3 is built from 13 residues. V lost 5 bases and J 3 bases, leaving 11 bases between the germline ends. Germline loops: CDR1 PRHDT, CDR2 FYEKMQ (reference sequence).

V is TRBV19 and J is TRBJ2-1; unclear D gene. The V end lost 3 bases, the J end lost 6 bases, and 18 bases lay between the germline ends. The germline V gene has CDR1 LNHDA and CDR2 SQIVND (reference sequence). The CDR3 contains 16 residues. CDR3 in DNA: TGTGCCAGTAGTATCGGCCTTGACCTGATCTCCAATGAGCAGTTCTTC. Its protein product is CASSIGLDLISNEQFF.

The chain joins TRBV30 to TRBJ1-1; D is perhaps TRBD1 (5 bases). This CDR3 region has 14 residues. Germline CDR1 and CDR2: GTSNPN and SVGIG (reference sequence). Trimming took off 8 bases at V and 4 bases at J, with 20 bases between the two ends. CDR3 in DNA: TGTGCCCGCCAGGTTCCGAGCGGGGCCACTGAAGCTTTCTTT. The encoded protein is CARQVPSGATEAFF.

The chain has TRBV11-2 and TRBJ1-1; D is unclear. CDR1 is SGHAT and CDR2 is FQNNGV in the germline V gene. This CDR3 region has 14 residues. V lost 1 base and J lost 0, with 6 bases in between. CDR3 sequence (DNA): TGTGCCAGCAGCTTAGGCCCGATGAACACTGAAGCTTTCTTT. This sequence encodes CASSLGPMNTEAFF.

The chain couples TRBV19 to TRBJ2-3; 7 bases are a match to TRBD2. CDR3 length equals 15 residues. Looked up from germline, CDR1 is LNHDA and CDR2 is SQIVND (reference sequence). V trimming: 3 bases; J trimming: 3 bases; junction bases outside the gene matches: 6. The DNA of the CDR3 is TGTGCCAGTAGTATCGGGGGGTCCGGGACAGATACGCAGTATTTT. It encodes CASSIGGSGTDTQYF.

This chain uses TRBV19 with TRBJ1-4; unclear D gene. This CDR3 is 14 amino acids long. V was trimmed by 1 base and J by 4 bases, leaving 7 bases between them. CDR1 and CDR2 (germline): LNHDA, SQIVND (reference sequence). The CDR3 nucleotides are TGTGCCAGTAGTATAGGAAGAGGTAATGAAAAACTGTTTTTT. Its translation is CASSIGRGNEKLFF. The complete variable domain, with remaining parts taken from reference TRBV19 and TRBJ1-4, reads DGGITQSPKYLFRKEGQNVTLSCEQNLNHDAMYWYRQDPGQGLRLIYYSQIVNDFQKGDIAEGYSVSREKKESFPLTVTSAQKNPTAFYLCASSIGRGNEKLFFGSGTQLSVL.

The chain combines TRBV11-3 with TRBJ2-1; D remains ambiguous. V lost 3 bases and J 3 bases, leaving 6 bases between the germline ends. The CDR3 runs to 13 residues. CDR1 and CDR2 (germline): SGHNT, YENEEA. The CDR3 DNA follows: TGTGCCAGCAGCTTCCGGATCTACAATGAGCAGTTCTTC. This translates into CASSFRIYNEQFF. Full variable domain (rest looked up from reference TRBV11-3 and TRBJ2-1): EAGVVQSPRYKIIEKKQPVAFWCNPISGHNTLYWYLQNLGQGPELLIRYENEEAVDDSQLPKDRFSAERLKGVDSTLKIQPAELGDSAVYLCASSFRIYNEQFFGPGTRLTVL.

V and J are TRBV6-1 and TRBJ2-7, with 9 bases that match TRBD1. After removal of 5 bases from V and 5 bases from J, the junction contained 7 bases not matched to a gene. Germline loops: CDR1 MNHNS, CDR2 SASEGT. The CDR3 totals 14 residues. The CDR3 region is CASSKIQGADEQYF. The CDR3 DNA follows: TGTGCCAGCAGTAAGATACAGGGGGCGGACGAGCAGTACTTC.

The chain joins TRBV7-6 to TRBJ1-2; 9 bases line up with TRBD1. J was trimmed by 6 bases and V by 4 bases; bases with no gene match: 6. The germline V gene encodes CDR1 SGHVS and CDR2 FNYEAQ. The CDR3 consists of 14 residues. In DNA, the CDR3 is TGTGCCAGCAGCTCAGGACAGGGGTTGGATGGCTACACCTTC. This translates into CASSSGQGLDGYTF. Drawing the rest from reference TRBV7-6 and TRBJ1-2, the complete variable domain is GAGVSQSPRYKVTKRGQDVALRCDPISGHVSLYWYRQALGQGPEFLTYFNYEAQQDKSGLPNDRFSAERPEGSISTLTIQRTEQRDSAMYRCASSSGQGLDGYTFGSGTRLTVV.

This clone turned up a few times. This chain links TRBV19 with TRBJ2-7; either TRBD1 or TRBD2 may fit D (5 bases each). CDR3 length equals 13 residues. Trimming shortened V by 3 bases and J by 4 bases, and 10 bases separated the two germline ends. Germline-derived CDR1 and CDR2 are LNHDA and SQIVND (reference sequence). The DNA for the CDR3 is TGTGCCAGTAGTATTGCAGGGAGATACGAGCAGTACTTC. This sequence encodes CASSIAGRYEQYF. The full variable domain, rest sourced from reference TRBV19 and TRBJ2-7, is DGGITQSPKYLFRKEGQNVTLSCEQNLNHDAMYWYRQDPGQGLRLIYYSQIVNDFQKGDIAEGYSVSREKKESFPLTVTSAQKNPTAFYLCASSIAGRYEQYFGPGTRLTVT.

This rearrangement joins TRBV6-5 to TRBJ2-2; D is undetermined. Germline CDR1 reads MNHEY; CDR2 reads SVGAGI. The V gene lost 6 bases and the J gene lost 4 bases, with 15 bases spanning the gap. CDR3 length equals 15 residues. The CDR3 loop is CASSPMRLGTGELFF. In DNA form, the CDR3 reads TGTGCCAGCAGCCCCATGAGGCTTGGCACCGGGGAGCTGTTTTTT.

The genes are TRBV6-6 and TRBJ2-7; perhaps D is TRBD1 or TRBD2 (5 bases each). Germline CDR1 reads MNHNY; CDR2 reads SVGAGI (reference sequence). There are 13 residues in the CDR3. Between the trimmed V and J ends, which lost 6 bases and 2 bases, there was a span of 11 bases. CDR3 DNA sequence: TGTGCCAGCAGCCTGGGACCCGCCTACGAGCAGTACTTC. This encodes CASSLGPAYEQYF.

The V gene is TRBV27, the J gene TRBJ2-7; TRBD1 is a possible D gene (6 bases). CDR1 MNHEY and CDR2 SMNVEV come from the germline V gene (reference sequence). This CDR3 is 13 amino acids long. Between the trimmed V and J ends, which lost 5 bases and 3 bases, there was a span of 11 bases. Here the CDR3 reads CASSAGQYYEQYF. CDR3 in DNA: TGTGCCAGCAGTGCCGGACAGTACTACGAGCAGTACTTC.

The V gene is TRBV27, the J gene TRBJ1-4; 7 bases fit TRBD1. In germline, CDR1 is MNHEY, CDR2 SMNVEV (reference sequence). The CDR3 runs to 14 residues. V gave up 5 bases and J gave up 7 bases; unmatched junction bases: 7. CDR3 amino acids: CASSLQGEGEKLFF. Written as DNA, the CDR3 is TGTGCCAGCAGTCTTCAGGGGGAGGGTGAAAAACTGTTTTTT.

In its sample, this clone ranks as large. The CDR3 DNA reads as TGTGCCAGCAGTGTCCGGGGACTTTGGGGGACCGGGGAGCTGTTTTTT. Amino acids: CASSVRGLWGTGELFF. The chain uses TRBV2 and TRBJ2-2; D possibly corresponds to TRBD2 (6 bases). V shed 4 bases and J shed 5 bases, with 17 bases lying between them. Per germline, CDR1 SNHLY and CDR2 FYNNEI. The CDR3 extends over 16 amino acids.

The V call is TRBV11-2, the J call TRBJ1-6, with D possibly TRBD1 on 6 matching bases. The CDR3 length is 15 residues. V lost 0 bases to trimming and J lost 7 bases, with 10 bases between them. The germline CDR1 and CDR2 sequences are SGHAT and FQNNGV. The CDR3 DNA reads TGTGCCAGCAGCTTAGACGCCAGGGGCAATTCACCCCTCCACTTT. Protein product: CASSLDARGNSPLHF. The whole variable domain, remainder taken from reference TRBV11-2 and TRBJ1-6, is EAGVAQSPRYKIIEKRQSVAFWCNPISGHATLYWYQQILGQGPKLLIQFQNNGVVDDSQLPKDRFSAERLKGVDSTLKIQPAKLEDSAVYLCASSLDARGNSPLHFGNGTRLTVT.

The chain recombines TRBV29-1 with TRBJ1-5; D uncertain. Germline V lookup: CDR1 SQVTM, CDR2 ANQGSEA. Trimming cost V 5 bases and J 5 bases, with 10 bases left between them. This CDR3 has 12 residues. The CDR3 region is CSVKDADQPQHF. As DNA, the CDR3 is TGCAGCGTTAAGGATGCGGATCAGCCCCAGCATTTT. Full variable domain (rest looked up from reference TRBV29-1 and TRBJ1-5): SAVISQKPSRDICQRGTSLTIQCQVDSQVTMMFWYRQQPGQSLTLIATANQGSEATYESGFVIDKFPISRPNLTFSTLTVSNMSPEDSSIYLCSVKDADQPQHFGDGTRLSIL.

The V and J genes are TRBV4-1 and TRBJ1-2, with a possible D match to TRBD1 (5 bases). V dropped 1 base and J dropped 3 bases, with 9 bases sitting between them. This CDR3 contains 14 residues. CDR1 and CDR2 from the germline V gene are MGHRA and YSYEKL. The CDR3 reads CASSQVQGDYGYTF. CDR3 nucleotides: TGCGCCAGCAGCCAAGTTCAGGGTGACTATGGCTACACCTTC.

CDR3 region: CASSQDRFSGNTIYF. CDR3 coding DNA: TGTGCCAGCAGCCAAGACCGCTTCTCTGGAAACACCATATATTTT. J is TRBJ1-3 and V is TRBV4-2; no reliable D call. The length of the CDR3 is 15 residues. Trimming removed 0 bases from V and 0 bases from J, with 6 bases in between. Germline lookup yields CDR1 LGHNA and CDR2 YNFKEQ.

The chain uses TRBV7-6 and TRBJ2-1, with 8 bases lining up with TRBD2. Germline CDR1 is SGHVS and CDR2 is FNYEAQ. The CDR3 contains 16 residues. V lost 1 base and J lost 3; bases outside the gene matches: 5. The CDR3 DNA follows: TGTGCCAGCAGCTTAGGGGCGGGGGGACACTACAATGAGCAGTTCTTC. Protein sequence: CASSLGAGGHYNEQFF.